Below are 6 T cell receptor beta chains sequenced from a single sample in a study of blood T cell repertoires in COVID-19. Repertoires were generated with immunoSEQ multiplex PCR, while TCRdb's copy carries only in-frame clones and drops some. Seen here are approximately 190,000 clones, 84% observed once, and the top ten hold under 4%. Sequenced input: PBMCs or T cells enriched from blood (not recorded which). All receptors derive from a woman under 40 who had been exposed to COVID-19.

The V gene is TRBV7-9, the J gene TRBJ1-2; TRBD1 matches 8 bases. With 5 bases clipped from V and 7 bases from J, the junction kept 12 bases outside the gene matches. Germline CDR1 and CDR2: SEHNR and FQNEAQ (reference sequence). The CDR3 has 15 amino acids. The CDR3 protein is CASSPTTGEKAGYTF. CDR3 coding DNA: TGTGCCAGCAGCCCGACGACAGGGGAGAAGGCTGGCTACACCTTC. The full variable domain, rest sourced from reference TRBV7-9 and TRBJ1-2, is DTGVSQNPRHKITKRGQNVTFRCDPISEHNRLYWYRQTLGQGPEFLTYFQNEAQLEKSRLLSDRFSAERPKGSFSTLEIQRTEQGDSAMYLCASSPTTGEKAGYTFGSGTRLTVV.

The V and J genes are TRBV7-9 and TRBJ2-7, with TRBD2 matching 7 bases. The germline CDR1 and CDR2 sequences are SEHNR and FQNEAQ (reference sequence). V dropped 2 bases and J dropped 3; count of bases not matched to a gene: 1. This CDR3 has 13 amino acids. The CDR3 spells CASSLSGGYEQYF. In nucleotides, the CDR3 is TGTGCCAGCAGCTTATCGGGGGGCTACGAGCAGTACTTC.

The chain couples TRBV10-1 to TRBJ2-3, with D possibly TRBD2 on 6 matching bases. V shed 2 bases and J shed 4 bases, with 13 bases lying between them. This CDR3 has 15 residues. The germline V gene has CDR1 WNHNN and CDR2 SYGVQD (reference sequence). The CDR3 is CASSEVGEAPDTQYF. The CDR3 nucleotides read TGCGCCAGCAGTGAGGTGGGGGAGGCCCCAGATACGCAGTATTTT.

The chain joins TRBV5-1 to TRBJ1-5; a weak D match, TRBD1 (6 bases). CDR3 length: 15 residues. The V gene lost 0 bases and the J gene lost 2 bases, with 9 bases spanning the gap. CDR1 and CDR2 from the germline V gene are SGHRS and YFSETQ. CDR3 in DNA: TGCGCCAGCAGCTTGGAACAGGGTGGCAATCAGCCCCAGCATTTT. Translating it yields CASSLEQGGNQPQHF.

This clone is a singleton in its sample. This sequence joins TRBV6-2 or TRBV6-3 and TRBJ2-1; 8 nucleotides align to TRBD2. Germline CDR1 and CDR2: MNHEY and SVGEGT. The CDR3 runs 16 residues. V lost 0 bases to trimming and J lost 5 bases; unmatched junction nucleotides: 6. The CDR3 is CASSYSTGGPDNEQFF. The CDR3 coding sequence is TGTGCCAGCAGTTACTCGACGGGGGGGCCCGACAATGAGCAGTTCTTC.

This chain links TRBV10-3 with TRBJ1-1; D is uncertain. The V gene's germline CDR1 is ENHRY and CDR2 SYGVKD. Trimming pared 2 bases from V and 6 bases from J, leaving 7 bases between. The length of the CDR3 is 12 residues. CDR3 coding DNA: TGTGCCATCAGTGAGAGGAGTTCTGAAGCTTTCTTT. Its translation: CAISERSSEAFF.